Listed below are T cell receptor beta chains from one sample, sequenced in a study of control samples from healthy donors and cancer patients. Measured with immunoSEQ multiplex PCR; TCRdb has only the in-frame clones, and not every one. The sample lists about 130,000 clones; under 95% were seen once. Sequencing was done on a sample of PBMCs. These receptors originate from a man in his fifties with head and neck cancer. Each CDR3 is given with its conserved first and last residue. A D gene is named only where the DNA matches it firmly.

. TRBJ2-3 TRBV5-8 TGTGCCAGCAGCAGGACCGATACGCAGTATTTT CASSRTDTQYF
. TRBJ2-5 TRBV14 TGTGCCAGCAGCCAAGATAACCTCCCTCTGTACTTC CASSQDNLPLYF
TRBD2 TRBJ2-2 TRBV27 TGTGCCAGCAGTTTATGGGGCGGGGGAGGGACCGGGGAGCTGTTTTTT CASSLWGGGGTGELFF
. TRBJ1-3 TRBV30 TGTGCCTGGAGCGCGGGCTCAGGAAACACCATATATTTT CAWSAGSGNTIYF
TRBD1 TRBJ2-3 TRBV24-1 TGTGCCACCTCCGGGACAGTCCCACTTGGGCACACAGATACGCAGTATTTT CATSGTVPLGHTDTQYF
. TRBJ1-2 TRBV27 TGTGCCAGCAGTCCTGCTGGCTCGACTACCTATGGCTACACCTTC CASSPAGSTTYGYTF
TRBD1 TRBJ1-1 TRBV19 TGTGCCAGTAGACGACAGGGGAGGGAGAAATTCATGAACACTGAAGCTTTCTTT CASRRQGREKFMNTEAFF
TRBD1 TRBJ2-4 TRBV29-1 TGCAGCGTTCGGACAGGGCCGGGCATTCAGTACTTC CSVRTGPGIQYF
. TRBJ2-2 TRBV2 TGTGCCAGCAGTGAATGGGGGTTGGGCAGAACCGGGGAGCTGTTTTTT CASSEWGLGRTGELFF
. TRBJ1-5 TRBV6-2/TRBV6-3 TGTGCCAGCAGTTACCGCAATCAGCCCCAGCATTTT CASSYRNQPQHF